The 17 T cell receptor beta chains below were found in one sample sequenced in a study of cytomegalovirus exposure and HLA in healthy donors. Both 60 Vbeta primers and 13 Jbeta primers went into the PCR. TCRdb's copy holds only in-frame clones and misses some; the assay was immunoSEQ multiplex PCR. This table has 200,000 or so clones, around 79% appearing once. The sequenced sample was PBMCs. These TCRs come from a girl aged 2-10 years in good health and CMV-seronegative.

CDR3 DNA sequence: TGCGCCAGCAGCCAAGACCCCACTGGGGCCAACGTCCTGACTTTC. Translating gives CASSQDPTGANVLTF. The chain combines TRBV4-1 with TRBJ2-6; D unresolved. The V and J ends lost 0 bases and 2 bases respectively, with 5 bases between them. This CDR3 has 15 amino acids. Germline V lookup: CDR1 MGHRA, CDR2 YSYEKL.

The V gene is TRBV13, the J gene TRBJ1-2, with 11 bases that match TRBD1. The CDR3 extends over 16 amino acids. Germline CDR1 PRHDT, CDR2 FYEKMQ (reference sequence). Trimming took 4 bases from V and 5 from J; bases not matched to a gene: 9. The CDR3 DNA reads TGTGCCAGCAGCTCCACGGGACAGGGGGGCTTATATGGCTACACCTTC. This translates into CASSSTGQGGLYGYTF.

The chain recombines TRBV5-1 with TRBJ2-3, with D uncertain. With 5 bases removed from V and 0 bases from J, the gap between germline ends came to 16 bases. The germline CDR1 and CDR2 sequences are SGHRS and YFSETQ. CDR3 length: 16 residues. CDR3: CASSSTGRISTDTQYF. The CDR3 nucleotides are TGCGCCAGCAGTTCAACCGGCAGGATTAGCACAGATACGCAGTATTTT.

The rearrangement uses TRBV30 and TRBJ2-1, with 12 bases aligning to TRBD2. Unmatched junction bases numbered 4, after V lost 3 bases and J lost 4 bases. Germline V CDR1 and CDR2: GTSNPN, SVGIG (reference sequence). This CDR3 contains 15 residues. The CDR3: CAWSWTSGAYNEQFF. The CDR3 nucleotides read TGTGCCTGGAGCTGGACTAGCGGGGCTTACAATGAGCAGTTCTTC.

This chain links TRBV6-4 with TRBJ2-1; the match to TRBD1 covers 8 bases. V shed 4 bases and J 3 bases; nucleotides not matched to a gene: 8. The CDR3 sequence is 16 residues long. Germline V lookup: CDR1 MRHNA, CDR2 SNTAGT. The CDR3 DNA reads as TGTGCCAGCAGTGCCAATCCGGGACAGGACTACAATGAGCAGTTCTTC. Translating gives CASSANPGQDYNEQFF.

This clone was seen a few times. In nucleotides, the CDR3 is TGTGCCAGCAGTGAAGCGGGCAGGGCGCACGAGCAGTACTTC. Amino acid sequence: CASSEAGRAHEQYF. The chain combines TRBV6-1 with TRBJ2-7; D is perhaps TRBD1 (5 bases). Germline V gene sequence: CDR1 MNHNS, CDR2 SASEGT. Trimming removed 0 bases at V and 5 bases at J, with 11 bases between. CDR3 size: 14 residues.

The chain uses TRBV11-2 and TRBJ2-7; a weak D match, TRBD1 (8 bases). The CDR3 runs 17 residues. From germline, CDR1 is SGHAT and CDR2 FQNNGV. Trimming pared 6 bases from V and 1 base from J, leaving 22 bases between. The CDR3 here is CASRPKGGTGGSYEQYF. The CDR3 coding sequence is TGTGCCAGCAGACCGAAGGGGGGGACAGGTGGATCCTACGAGCAGTACTTC.

V gene TRBV6-1 combines with J gene TRBJ2-7; D may be TRBD1 (6 bases). The V gene's germline CDR1 is MNHNS and CDR2 SASEGT. V dropped 8 bases and J dropped 4 bases, with 12 bases sitting between them. This CDR3 has 12 residues. CDR3 bases: TGTGCCAGCTCCCTACAGGGTTACGAGCAGTACTTC. Translating gives CASSLQGYEQYF.

The gene calls are TRBV13 and TRBJ1-1; tentative D call: TRBD1 (5 bases). CDR3 length: 14 amino acids. Trimming took off 5 bases at V and 12 bases at J, with 22 bases between the two ends. From germline, CDR1 is PRHDT and CDR2 FYEKMQ (reference sequence). CDR3 region: CASSLQEGPGTTFF. The DNA for the CDR3 is TGTGCCAGCAGCCTACAAGAGGGTCCAGGGACTACTTTCTTT.

The chain employs TRBV5-1 and TRBJ2-3, with D perhaps TRBD2 (6 bases). CDR1 and CDR2 from the germline V gene are SGHRS and YFSETQ. V shed 3 bases and J shed 4 bases, with 15 bases lying between them. The CDR3 loop spans 15 amino acids. CDR3 DNA sequence: TGCGCCAGCAGCTCGGATGGGACTCGCTCAGATACGCAGTATTTT. Its translation is CASSSDGTRSDTQYF.

The table lists this clone with a count of one. This chain links TRBV7-2 with TRBJ2-1; D perhaps matches TRBD1 (5 bases). The CDR3 contains 14 residues. The germline gives CDR1 SGHTA, CDR2 FQGNSA. Trimming pared 5 bases from V and 5 bases from J, leaving 13 bases between. CDR3 sequence: CASSLITGDNEQFF. For the CDR3, the DNA is TGTGCCAGCAGCCTAATTACAGGAGACAATGAGCAGTTCTTC.

This rearrangement joins TRBV5-1 to TRBJ1-2, with a weak D call TRBD1 (6 bases). The CDR3 is 17 amino acids. CDR1 and CDR2 from the germline V gene are SGHRS and YFSETQ. V was pared by 4 bases and J by 0 bases, with 19 bases between. CDR3 sequence (DNA): TGCGCCAGCAGCGGAGTGGTGGCGAAGGGGGCTAACTATGGCTACACCTTC. Protein product: CASSGVVAKGANYGYTF.

The chain couples TRBV11-3 to TRBJ2-1; D may be TRBD1 (5 bases). The CDR3 spans 15 residues. Trimming took 5 bases from V and 7 from J, leaving 18 bases between them. CDR1 SGHNT and CDR2 YENEEA come from the germline V gene. CDR3 loop: CASSPEAGASNEQFF. The CDR3 coding sequence is TGTGCCAGCAGCCCTGAAGCTGGGGCCTCTAATGAGCAGTTCTTC.

The rearrangement joins TRBV9 to TRBJ1-2; no firm D call. CDR3 length: 12 residues. V was trimmed by 4 bases and J by 3 bases, leaving 7 bases between them. Germline CDR1 and CDR2: SGDLS and YYNGEE. The CDR3 coding sequence is TGTGCCAGCAGCTCCGCAGACTATGGCTACACCTTC. Amino acids: CASSSADYGYTF.

The chain has TRBV19 and TRBJ1-5; no reliable D call. V shed 3 bases and J shed 4 bases, with 10 bases lying between them. Germline lookup yields CDR1 LNHDA and CDR2 SQIVND (reference sequence). This CDR3 is built from 14 residues. The CDR3 DNA follows: TGTGCCAGTAGTATTTGGGAGAGAAATCAGCCCCAGCATTTT. This sequence encodes CASSIWERNQPQHF. The full variable domain, its missing parts supplied by reference TRBV19 and TRBJ1-5, is DGGITQSPKYLFRKEGQNVTLSCEQNLNHDAMYWYRQDPGQGLRLIYYSQIVNDFQKGDIAEGYSVSREKKESFPLTVTSAQKNPTAFYLCASSIWERNQPQHFGDGTRLSIL.

This clone turned up a few times. The rearrangement joins TRBV11-2 to TRBJ2-2, with TRBD2 identical over 9 bases. Germline CDR1 and CDR2: SGHAT and FQNNGV. The CDR3 totals 17 residues. Trimming cost V 1 base and J 1 base; bases outside gene matches: 4. CDR3 DNA sequence: TGTGCCAGCAGCTTAGGCGGTAGCGGGGGGAACACCGGGGAGCTGTTTTTT. Translating it yields CASSLGGSGGNTGELFF.

There are a few counts of this clone. The J gene is TRBJ2-7, the V gene TRBV5-1; no firm D call. The germline CDR1 and CDR2 sequences are SGHRS and YFSETQ. Trimming took 4 bases from V and 4 from J, leaving 3 bases between them. The CDR3 totals 10 residues. Here the CDR3 DNA reads TGCGCCAGCAGCCCGTACGAGCAGTACTTC. Amino acids: CASSPYEQYF.